This T cell receptor (beta chain) was found in a study of siplizumab effects on memory and regulatory T cells. Study results and limitations: Confirmation was lacking for the suppressive function of proliferating Tregs derived from siplizumab cultures. The naive T cell population seemed more diverse than memory cells and seemed a major contributor to the alloresponse.

In regard to this clone: Its cognate antigen is unknown.

About 9.5 x 10^4 TCR templates underwent assay in each sample. Libraries were prepared by immunoSEQ multiplex PCR; TCRdb keeps only in-frame clonotypes and omits some of them. The table records about 100,000 clones, roughly 92% of them present only once. Germline V CDR1 and CDR2: SSHAT, FNYEAQ (reference sequence). Trimming cost V 5 bases and J 0 bases; bases outside gene matches: 6. The CDR3 extends over 18 amino acids. The chain couples TRBV7-7 to TRBJ2-6, with 11 nucleotides matching TRBD2. The TCR was taken from a human donor in good health. Sequencing was performed on CD4+ T cells sorted from blood. CDR3 in amino acids: CASSPLLAGASGANVLTF. The CDR3 coding sequence is TGTGCCAGCAGCCCACTACTAGCGGGAGCCTCTGGGGCCAACGTCCTGACTTTC.